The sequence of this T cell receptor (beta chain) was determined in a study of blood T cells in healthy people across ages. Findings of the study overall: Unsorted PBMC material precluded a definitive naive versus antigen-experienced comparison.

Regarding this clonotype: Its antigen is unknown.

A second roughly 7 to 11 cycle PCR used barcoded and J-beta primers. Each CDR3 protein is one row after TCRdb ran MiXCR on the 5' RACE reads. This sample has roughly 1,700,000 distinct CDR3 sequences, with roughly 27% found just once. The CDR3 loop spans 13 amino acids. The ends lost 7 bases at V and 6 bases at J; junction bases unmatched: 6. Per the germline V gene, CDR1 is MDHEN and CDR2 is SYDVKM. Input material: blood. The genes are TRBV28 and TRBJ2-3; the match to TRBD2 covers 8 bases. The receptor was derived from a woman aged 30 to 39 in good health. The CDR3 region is CASTGGAGDTQYF. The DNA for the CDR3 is TGTGCCAGCACCGGGGGGGCCGGGGATACGCAGTATTTT.